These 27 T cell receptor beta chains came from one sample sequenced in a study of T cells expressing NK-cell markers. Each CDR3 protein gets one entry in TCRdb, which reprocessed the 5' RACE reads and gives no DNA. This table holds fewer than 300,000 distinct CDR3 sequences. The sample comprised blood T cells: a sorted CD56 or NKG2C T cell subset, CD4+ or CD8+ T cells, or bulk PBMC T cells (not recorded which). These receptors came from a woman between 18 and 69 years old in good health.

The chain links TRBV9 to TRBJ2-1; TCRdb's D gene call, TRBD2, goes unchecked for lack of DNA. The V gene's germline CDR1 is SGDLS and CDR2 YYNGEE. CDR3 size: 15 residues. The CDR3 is CASSAREVPYNEQFF.

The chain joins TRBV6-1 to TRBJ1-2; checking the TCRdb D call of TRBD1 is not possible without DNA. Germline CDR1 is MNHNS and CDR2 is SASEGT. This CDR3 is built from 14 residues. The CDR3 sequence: CASSVTGEGYGYTF.

This CDR3 is CASSYQGQGGFNYEQYF. The gene calls are TRBV6-5 and TRBJ2-7; no DNA is available, so the TRBD1 call from TCRdb remains unchecked. Looked up from germline, CDR1 is MNHEY and CDR2 is SVGAGI. The CDR3 totals 17 residues.

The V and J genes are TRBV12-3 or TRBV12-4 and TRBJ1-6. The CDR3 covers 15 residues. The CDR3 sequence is CASSLGGRLGSPLHF.

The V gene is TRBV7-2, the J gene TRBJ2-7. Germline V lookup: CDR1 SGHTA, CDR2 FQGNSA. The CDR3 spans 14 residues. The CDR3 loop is CASSLVTSAGEQYF.

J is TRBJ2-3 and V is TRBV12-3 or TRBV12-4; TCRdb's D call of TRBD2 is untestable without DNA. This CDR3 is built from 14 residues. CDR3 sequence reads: CASNYRDFTDTQYF.

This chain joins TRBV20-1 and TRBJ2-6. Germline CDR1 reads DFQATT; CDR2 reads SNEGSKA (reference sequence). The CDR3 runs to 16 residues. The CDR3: CSARDGRNSGANVLTF.

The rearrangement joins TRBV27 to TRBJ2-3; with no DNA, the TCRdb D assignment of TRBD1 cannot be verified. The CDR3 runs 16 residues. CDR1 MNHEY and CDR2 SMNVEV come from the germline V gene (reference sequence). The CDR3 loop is CASSWDRERGPDTQYF.

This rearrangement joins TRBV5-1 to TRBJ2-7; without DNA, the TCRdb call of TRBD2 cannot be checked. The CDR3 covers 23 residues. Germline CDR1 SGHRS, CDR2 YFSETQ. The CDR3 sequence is CASTPRRLAGDLIVPYGPYEQYF.

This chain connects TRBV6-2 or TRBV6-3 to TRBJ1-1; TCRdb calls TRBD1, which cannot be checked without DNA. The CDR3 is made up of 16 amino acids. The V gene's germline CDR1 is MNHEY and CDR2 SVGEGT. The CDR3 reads CASSYSSGGLVTEAFF.

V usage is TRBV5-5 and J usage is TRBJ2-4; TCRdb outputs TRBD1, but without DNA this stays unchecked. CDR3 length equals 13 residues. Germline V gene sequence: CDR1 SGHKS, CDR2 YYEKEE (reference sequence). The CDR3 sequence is CASSSNGQSIQYF.

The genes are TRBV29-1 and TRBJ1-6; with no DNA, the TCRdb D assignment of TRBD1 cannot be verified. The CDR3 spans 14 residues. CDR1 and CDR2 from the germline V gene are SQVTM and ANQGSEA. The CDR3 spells CSVRGPGRDSPLHF. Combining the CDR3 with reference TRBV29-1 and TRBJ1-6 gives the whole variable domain SAVISQKPSRDICQRGTSLTIQCQVDSQVTMMFWYRQQPGQSLTLIATANQGSEATYESGFVIDKFPISRPNLTFSTLTVSNMSPEDSSIYLCSVRGPGRDSPLHFGNGTRLTVT.

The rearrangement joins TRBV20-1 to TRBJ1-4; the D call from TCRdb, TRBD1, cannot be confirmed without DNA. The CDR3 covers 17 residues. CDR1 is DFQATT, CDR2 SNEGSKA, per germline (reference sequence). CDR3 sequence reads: CSARDLRQGPTNEKLFF.

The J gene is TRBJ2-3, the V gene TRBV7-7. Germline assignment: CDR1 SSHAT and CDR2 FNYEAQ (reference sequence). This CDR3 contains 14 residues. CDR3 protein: CASSFGRSADTQYF.

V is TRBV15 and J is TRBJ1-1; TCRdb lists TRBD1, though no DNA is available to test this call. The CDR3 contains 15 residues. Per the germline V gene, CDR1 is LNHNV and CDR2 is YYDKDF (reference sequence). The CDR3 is CATSRDGQGADEAFF. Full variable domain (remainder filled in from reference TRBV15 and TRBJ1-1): DAMVIQNPRYQVTQFGKPVTLSCSQTLNHNVMYWYQQKSSQAPKLLFHYYDKDFNNEADTPDNFQSRRPNTSFCFLDIRSPGLGDTAMYLCATSRDGQGADEAFFGQGTRLTVV.

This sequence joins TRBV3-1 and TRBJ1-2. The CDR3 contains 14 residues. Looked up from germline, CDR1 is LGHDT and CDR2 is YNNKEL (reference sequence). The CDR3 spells CASSQDPIGYGYTF. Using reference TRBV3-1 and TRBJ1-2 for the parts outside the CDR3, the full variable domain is DTAVSQTPKYLVTQMGNDKSIKCEQNLGHDTMYWYKQDSKKFLKIMFSYNNKELIINETVPNRFSPKSPDKAHLNLHINSLELGDSAVYFCASSQDPIGYGYTFGSGTRLTVV.

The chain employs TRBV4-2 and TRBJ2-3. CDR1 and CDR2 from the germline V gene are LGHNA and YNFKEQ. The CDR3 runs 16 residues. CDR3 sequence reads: CASSQGAGSGTDTQYF.

Here the CDR3 reads CSAAPGGKTYEQYF. This rearrangement joins TRBV20-1 to TRBJ2-7; lacking DNA, the TRBD1 call made by TCRdb goes unchecked. The V gene's germline CDR1 is DFQATT and CDR2 SNEGSKA (reference sequence). This CDR3 spans 14 amino acids.

The CDR3 loop is CASTPDNEQFF. The V call is TRBV21-1, the J call TRBJ2-1. TRBV21-1 is listed as a pseudogene. The CDR3 is made up of 11 amino acids.

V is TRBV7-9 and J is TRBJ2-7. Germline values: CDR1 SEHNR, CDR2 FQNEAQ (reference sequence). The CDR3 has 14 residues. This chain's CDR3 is CASSLVGELGEQYF. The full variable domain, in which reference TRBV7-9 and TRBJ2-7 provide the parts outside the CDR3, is DTGVSQNPRHKITKRGQNVTFRCDPISEHNRLYWYRQTLGQGPEFLTYFQNEAQLEKSRLLSDRFSAERPKGSFSTLEIQRTEQGDSAMYLCASSLVGELGEQYFGPGTRLTVT.

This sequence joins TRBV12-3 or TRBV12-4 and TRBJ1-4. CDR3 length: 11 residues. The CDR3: CASRDNEKLFF.

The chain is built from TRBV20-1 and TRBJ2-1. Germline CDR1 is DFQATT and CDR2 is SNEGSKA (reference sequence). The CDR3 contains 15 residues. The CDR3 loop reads CSARSLAGKYNEQFF.

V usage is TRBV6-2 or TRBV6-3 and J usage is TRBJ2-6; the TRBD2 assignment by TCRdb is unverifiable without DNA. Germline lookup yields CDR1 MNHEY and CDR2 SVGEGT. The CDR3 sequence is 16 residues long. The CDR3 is CASSYRAITGANVLTF.

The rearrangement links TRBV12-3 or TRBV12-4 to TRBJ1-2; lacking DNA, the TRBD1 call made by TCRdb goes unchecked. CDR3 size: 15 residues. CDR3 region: CASRLTGGASYGYTF.

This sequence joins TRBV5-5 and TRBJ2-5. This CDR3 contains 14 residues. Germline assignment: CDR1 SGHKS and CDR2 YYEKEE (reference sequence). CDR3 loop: CASSLVGFQETQYF.

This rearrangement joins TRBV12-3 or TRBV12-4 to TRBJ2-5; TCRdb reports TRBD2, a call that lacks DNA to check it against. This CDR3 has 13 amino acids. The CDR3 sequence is CASSFAGLETQYF.

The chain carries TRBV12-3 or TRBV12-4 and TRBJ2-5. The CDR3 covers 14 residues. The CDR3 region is CASSLPTNQETQYF.